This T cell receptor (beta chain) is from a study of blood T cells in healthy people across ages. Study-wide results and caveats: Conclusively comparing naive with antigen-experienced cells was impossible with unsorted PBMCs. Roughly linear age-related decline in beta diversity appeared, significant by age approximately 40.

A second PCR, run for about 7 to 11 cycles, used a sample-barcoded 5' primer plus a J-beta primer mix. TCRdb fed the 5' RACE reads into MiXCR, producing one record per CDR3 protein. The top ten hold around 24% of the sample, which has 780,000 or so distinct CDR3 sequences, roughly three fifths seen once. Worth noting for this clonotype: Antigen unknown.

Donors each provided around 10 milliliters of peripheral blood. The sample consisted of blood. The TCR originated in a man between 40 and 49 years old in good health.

The CDR3 coding sequence is TGTGCCAGCAGTTACTGGGCGGGAACTAGCACAGATACGCAGTATTTT. It is translated as CASSYWAGTSTDTQYF. V is TRBV6-5 and J is TRBJ2-3, with D perhaps TRBD2 (6 bases). Germline V gene lookup returns CDR1 MNHEY and CDR2 SVGAGI. This CDR3 is 16 amino acids long. V lost 1 base, J lost 0 bases, and 11 bases lay in between.